A selection of T cell receptor beta chains follows, all from one sample in a study of cytomegalovirus exposure and HLA in healthy donors. TCRdb's copy holds only in-frame clones and misses some; the assay was immunoSEQ multiplex PCR. This table holds 130,000 or so clones, over 85% found once. Sequences were obtained from PBMCs. These receptors were taken from a man aged 30 to 39 in good health and CMV-seronegative. CDR3s include the opening cysteine and the closing phenylalanine or tryptophan. Each record gives: J gene, clone size, V gene, D gene, CDR3 length, CDR3 protein, CDR3 DNA. The D gene is left open where the match is weak. Clone size is stated in some rows and not others, as once, few, many or a class when expanded.

>TRBJ2-4|NA|TRBV6-6|TRBD1|14
CASSYSGRGNIQYF
TGTGCCAGCAGTTACTCAGGCAGGGGGAACATTCAGTACTTC
>TRBJ2-7|NA|TRBV5-1|NA|13
CASSLRDHHEQYF
TGCGCCAGCAGCTTGCGGGATCATCACGAGCAGTACTTC
>TRBJ1-1|NA|TRBV7-9|NA|15
CASSLANSRNTEAFF
TGTGCCAGCAGCTTAGCGAACAGTAGGAACACTGAAGCTTTCTTT
>TRBJ1-1|NA|TRBV10-3|TRBD1|14
CATDTGTGFTEAFF
TGTGCCACCGATACCGGGACAGGGTTCACTGAAGCTTTCTTT
>TRBJ1-2|NA|TRBV29-1|NA|15
CSVVSHRTGTGGYTF
TGCAGCGTTGTATCCCACCGGACCGGGACTGGAGGCTACACCTTC
>TRBJ1-3|once|TRBV11-2|NA|15
CASSPLQGIGNTIYF
TGTGCCAGCAGCCCCCTCCAGGGTATAGGAAACACCATATATTTT
>TRBJ2-5|NA|TRBV7-7|NA|15
CASSSRLAIQETQYF
TGTGCCAGCAGCTCGCGGCTAGCGATTCAAGAGACCCAGTACTTC
>TRBJ1-5|NA|TRBV7-2|NA|16
CASSVGEGFSNQPQHF
TGTGCCAGCAGCGTCGGGGAGGGATTCAGCAATCAGCCCCAGCATTTT
>TRBJ2-5|NA|TRBV7-9|TRBD2|17
CASSLDLLAGGQETQYF
TGTGCCAGCAGCTTAGATCTACTAGCGGGGGGACAAGAGACCCAGTACTTC
>TRBJ1-6|NA|TRBV5-8|NA|16
CASRFSHYSYNSPLHF
TGTGCCAGCAGATTTTCGCACTACTCCTATAATTCACCCCTCCACTTT
>TRBJ1-4|NA|TRBV15|NA|17
CATSRAYRQGTNEKLFF
TGTGCCACCAGCAGAGCTTATAGACAAGGAACTAATGAAAAACTGTTTTTT
>TRBJ2-7|NA|TRBV6-1|NA|13
CASSVRQAYEQYF
TGTGCCAGCAGTGTGCGACAGGCCTACGAGCAGTACTTC
>TRBJ1-6|NA|TRBV10-3|NA|14
CAISESGVGASLHF
TGTGCCATCAGTGAGTCAGGAGTCGGCGCATCCCTCCACTTT
>TRBJ2-2|NA|TRBV29-1|NA|13
CSVYDGVTGELFF
TGCAGCGTATATGACGGGGTCACCGGGGAGCTGTTTTTT
>TRBJ2-7|once|TRBV18|NA|12
CASSPERYEQYF
TGTGCCAGCTCCCCAGAGAGATACGAGCAGTACTTC
>TRBJ2-7|NA|TRBV7-9|TRBD1|14
CASSLPGQGYEQYF
TGTGCCAGCAGCTTGCCGGGACAGGGATACGAGCAGTACTTC
>TRBJ1-2|once|TRBV27|TRBD1|15
CASSGGDRGNYGYTF
TGTGCCAGCAGCGGAGGGGACAGGGGGAACTATGGCTACACCTTC
>TRBJ1-3|NA|TRBV5-1|TRBD1|14
CASRQDRSLNTIYF
TGCGCCAGCAGACAGGACAGGAGCTTAAACACCATATATTTT
>TRBJ1-5|NA|TRBV7-9|NA|15
CASSLDGFSDQPQHF
TGTGCCAGCAGCTTAGATGGCTTCTCCGATCAGCCCCAGCATTTT
>TRBJ1-4|NA|TRBV5-4|NA|15
CASSSRGGMDEKLFF
TGTGCCAGCAGCTCCAGGGGAGGGATGGATGAAAAACTGTTTTTT
>TRBJ2-7|NA|TRBV4-1|TRBD1|14
CASSHGTGIYEQYF
TGCGCCAGCAGCCATGGGACAGGAATCTACGAGCAGTACTTC
>TRBJ1-2|NA|TRBV6-6|NA|15
CASSRTGGGQNGYTF
TGTGCCAGCAGTCGGACTGGGGGGGGGCAGAATGGCTACACCTTC
>TRBJ2-1|NA|TRBV7-3|TRBD2|15
CASSPTGGSYNEQFF
TGTGCCAGCAGCCCGACGGGAGGCTCCTACAATGAGCAGTTCTTC
>TRBJ1-1|NA|TRBV27|NA|14
CASSLQAGWTEAFF
TGTGCCAGCAGTTTGCAGGCAGGTTGGACTGAAGCTTTCTTT
>TRBJ2-7|NA|TRBV5-1|TRBD1|12
CASSLGQGEQYF
TGCGCCAGCAGCCTCGGACAGGGGGAGCAGTACTTC
>TRBJ2-1|NA|TRBV2|NA|11
CASNRYNEQFF
TGTGCCAGCAACAGATACAATGAGCAGTTCTTC
>TRBJ1-1|NA|TRBV5-4|NA|15
CASSPWGGMNTEAFF
TGTGCCAGCAGCCCCTGGGGGGGTATGAACACTGAAGCTTTCTTT
>TRBJ2-6|NA|TRBV19|NA|14
CASSSPIGANVLTF
TGTGCCAGTAGTAGTCCTATCGGGGCCAACGTCCTGACTTTC
>TRBJ2-3|NA|TRBV5-4|TRBD2|17
CASSFLGGGAGTDTQYF
TGTGCCAGCAGCTTCCTCGGCGGGGGGGCGGGCACAGATACGCAGTATTTT
>TRBJ2-4|NA|TRBV27|TRBD1|13
CASSFDRGHIQYF
TGTGCCAGCAGTTTTGACAGGGGGCACATTCAGTACTTC
>TRBJ1-6|NA|TRBV7-2|NA|17
CASNVGGGLLYNSPLHF
TGTGCCAGCAACGTTGGAGGCGGACTCCTCTATAATTCACCCCTCCACTTT
>TRBJ2-2|NA|TRBV7-6|NA|19
CASSLAGRGPNGNTGELFF
TGTGCCAGCAGCTTAGCAGGGCGGGGGCCCAATGGGAACACCGGGGAGCTGTTTTTT
>TRBJ2-7|NA|TRBV6-4|NA|15
CASSDSDKNSYEQYF
TGTGCCAGCAGTGACTCGGACAAAAACTCCTACGAGCAGTACTTC
>TRBJ2-3|NA|TRBV28|NA|13
CASSNPGHLTQYF
TGTGCCAGCAGTAATCCGGGACATTTAACGCAGTATTTT
>TRBJ1-6|NA|TRBV9|NA|15
CASSVAGTPNSPLHF
TGTGCCAGCAGCGTAGCGGGGACACCCAATTCACCCCTCCACTTT
>TRBJ1-1|NA|TRBV7-9|TRBD1|15
CASSIPGQGNTEAFF
TGTGCCAGCAGCATTCCGGGACAGGGGAACACTGAAGCTTTCTTT
>TRBJ1-6|few|TRBV2|NA|15
CASSEQGPENSPLHF
TGTGCCAGCAGTGAACAGGGCCCCGAAAATTCACCCCTCCACTTT
>TRBJ2-3|NA|TRBV27|TRBD1|15
CASRQRQGTADTQYF
TGTGCCAGCAGGCAAAGACAGGGTACGGCGGATACGCAGTATTTT
>TRBJ2-7|NA|TRBV4-1|NA|16
CASSQVDAGAPYEQYF
TGCGCCAGCAGCCAAGTTGATGCAGGGGCCCCCTACGAGCAGTACTTC
>TRBJ2-7|NA|TRBV4-3|TRBD2|14
CASSRGEGPYEQYF
TGCGCCAGCAGCCGGGGGGAGGGCCCATACGAGCAGTACTTC
>TRBJ2-5|NA|TRBV19|TRBD1|15
CASSIGQGAGETQYF
TGTGCCAGTAGTATTGGGCAGGGGGCAGGAGAGACCCAGTACTTC
>TRBJ1-1|NA|TRBV5-6|TRBD1|16
CASSLARGQRNTEAFF
TGTGCCAGCAGCTTGGCCAGGGGGCAAAGGAACACTGAAGCTTTCTTT
>TRBJ2-1|NA|TRBV13|TRBD1|13
CASSLGTGNEQFF
TGTGCCAGCAGCTTGGGGACAGGTAATGAGCAGTTCTTC
>TRBJ2-1|NA|TRBV11-2|TRBD2|17
CASSSRWVSGGKNEQFF
TGTGCCAGCAGCTCGAGGTGGGTTAGCGGGGGGAAAAATGAGCAGTTCTTC
>TRBJ2-3|NA|TRBV4-1|TRBD2|16
CASSQAGTRATDTQYF
TGCGCCAGCAGCCAAGCCGGGACTAGAGCTACAGATACGCAGTATTTT
>TRBJ1-2|NA|TRBV27|TRBD1|18
CASSLGAATGQSNYGYTF
TGTGCCAGCAGCCTCGGGGCTGCGACGGGACAGAGTAACTATGGCTACACCTTC
>TRBJ1-1|NA|TRBV27|TRBD1|12
CASRTGGREAFF
TGTGCCAGCAGGACAGGGGGCAGGGAAGCTTTCTTT
>TRBJ2-5|NA|TRBV18|NA|13
CASSPSRMETQYF
TGTGCCAGCTCACCATCCAGGATGGAGACCCAGTACTTC
>TRBJ2-7|NA|TRBV29-1|NA|17
CSVDGVGKDSPTYEQYF
TGCAGCGTTGACGGGGTGGGAAAGGACAGCCCAACCTACGAGCAGTACTTC
>TRBJ2-1|NA|TRBV25-1|TRBD1|16
CASSDGTGMSYNEQFF
TGTGCCAGCAGTGATGGGACAGGGATGTCCTACAATGAGCAGTTCTTC